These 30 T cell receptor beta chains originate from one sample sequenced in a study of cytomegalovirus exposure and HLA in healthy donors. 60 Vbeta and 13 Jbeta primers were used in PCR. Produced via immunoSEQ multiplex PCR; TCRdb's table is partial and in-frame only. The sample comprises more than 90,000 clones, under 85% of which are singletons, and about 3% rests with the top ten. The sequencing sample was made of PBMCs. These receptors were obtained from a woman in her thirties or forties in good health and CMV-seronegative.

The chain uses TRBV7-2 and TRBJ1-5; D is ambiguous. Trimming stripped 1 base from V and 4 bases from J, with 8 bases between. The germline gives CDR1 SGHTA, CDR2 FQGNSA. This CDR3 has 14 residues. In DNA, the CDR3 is TGTGCCAGCAGCTTAGACTACGGGAATCAGCCCCAGCATTTT. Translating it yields CASSLDYGNQPQHF.

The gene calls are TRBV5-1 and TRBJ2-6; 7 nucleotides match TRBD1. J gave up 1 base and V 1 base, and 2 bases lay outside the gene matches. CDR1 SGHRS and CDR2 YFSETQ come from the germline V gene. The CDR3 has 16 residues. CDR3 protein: CASSLRGQSGANVLTF. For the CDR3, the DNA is TGCGCCAGCAGCTTGAGGGGACAGTCTGGGGCCAACGTCCTGACTTTC.

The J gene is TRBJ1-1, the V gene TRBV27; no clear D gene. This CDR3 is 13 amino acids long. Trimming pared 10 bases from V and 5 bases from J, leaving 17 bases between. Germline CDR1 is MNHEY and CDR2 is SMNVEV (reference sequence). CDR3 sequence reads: CATRPGVGTEAFF. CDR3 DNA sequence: TGTGCCACCAGGCCCGGGGTTGGAACTGAAGCTTTCTTT.

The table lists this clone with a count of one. Here the CDR3 reads CASSLGRQFHGRGTWSNQPQHF. The CDR3 DNA follows: TGTGCCAGCAGTTTAGGGCGACAGTTCCACGGGCGGGGGACGTGGAGCAATCAGCCCCAGCATTTT. This chain links TRBV28 with TRBJ1-5, with a weak D call TRBD1 (5 bases). Trimming took off 2 bases at V and 1 base at J, with 30 bases between the two ends. The CDR3 has 22 residues. The germline V gene has CDR1 MDHEN and CDR2 SYDVKM.

CDR3 in DNA: TGTGCCAGCAGCGACCCGGGAGGGTGTGGCTACACCTTC. This gives the protein CASSDPGGCGYTF. The chain carries TRBV9 and TRBJ1-2; no firm D call. V lost 3 bases and J 7 bases, leaving 13 bases between the germline ends. This CDR3 contains 13 residues. Germline lookup yields CDR1 SGDLS and CDR2 YYNGEE. The variable domain in full, completed from reference TRBV9 and TRBJ1-2, reads DSGVTQTPKHLITATGQRVTLRCSPRSGDLSVYWYQQSLDQGLQFLIQYYNGEERAKGNILERFSAQQFPDLHSELNLSSLELGDSALYFCASSDPGGCGYTFGSGTRLTVV.

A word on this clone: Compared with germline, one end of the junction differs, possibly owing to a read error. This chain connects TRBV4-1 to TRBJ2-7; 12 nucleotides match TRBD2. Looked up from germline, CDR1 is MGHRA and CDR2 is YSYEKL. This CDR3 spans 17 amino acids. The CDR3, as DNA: TGCGCCAGCATCCAAGATTGGGCTAGCGGGAGGGTAAACGAGCAGTACTTC. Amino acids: CASIQDWASGRVNEQYF.

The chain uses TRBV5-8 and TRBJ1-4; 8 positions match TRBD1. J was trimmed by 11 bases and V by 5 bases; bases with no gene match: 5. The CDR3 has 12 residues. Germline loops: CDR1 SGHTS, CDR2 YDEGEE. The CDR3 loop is CASSDRGWKLFF. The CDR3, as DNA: TGTGCCAGCAGTGACAGGGGATGGAAACTGTTTTTT.

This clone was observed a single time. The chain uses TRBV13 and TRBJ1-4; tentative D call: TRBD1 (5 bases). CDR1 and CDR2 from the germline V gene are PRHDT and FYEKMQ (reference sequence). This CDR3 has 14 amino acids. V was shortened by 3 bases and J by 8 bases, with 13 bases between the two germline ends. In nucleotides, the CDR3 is TGTGCCAGCAGCTTTCGTGGGGCGGGAGAAAAACTGTTTTTT. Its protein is CASSFRGAGEKLFF.

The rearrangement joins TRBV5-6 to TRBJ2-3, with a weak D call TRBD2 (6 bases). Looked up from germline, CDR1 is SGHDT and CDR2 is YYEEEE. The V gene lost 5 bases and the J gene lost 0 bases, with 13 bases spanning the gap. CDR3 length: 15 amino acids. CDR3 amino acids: CASRRGTASTDTQYF. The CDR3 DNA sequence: TGTGCCAGCAGACGCGGGACGGCTAGCACAGATACGCAGTATTTT.

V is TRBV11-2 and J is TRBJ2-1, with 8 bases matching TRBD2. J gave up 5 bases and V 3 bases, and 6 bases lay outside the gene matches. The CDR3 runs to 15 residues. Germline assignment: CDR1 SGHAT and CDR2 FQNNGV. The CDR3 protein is CASSFGLAKNNEQFF. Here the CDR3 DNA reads TGTGCCAGCAGCTTCGGACTAGCCAAAAACAATGAGCAGTTCTTC.

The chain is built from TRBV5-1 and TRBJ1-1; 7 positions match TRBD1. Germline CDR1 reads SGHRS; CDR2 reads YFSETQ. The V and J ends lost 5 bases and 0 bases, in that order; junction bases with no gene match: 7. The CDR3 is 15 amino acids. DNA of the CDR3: TGCGCCAGCAGTTTCACAGGGGAGCTGAACACTGAAGCTTTCTTT. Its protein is CASSFTGELNTEAFF.

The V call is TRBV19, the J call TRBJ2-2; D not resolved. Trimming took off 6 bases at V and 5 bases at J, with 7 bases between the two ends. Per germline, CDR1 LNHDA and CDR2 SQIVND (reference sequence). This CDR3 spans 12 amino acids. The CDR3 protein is CASSPETGELFF. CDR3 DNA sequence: TGTGCCAGTAGCCCCGAGACCGGGGAGCTGTTTTTT.

As DNA, the CDR3 is TGTGCCAGCACTATGGACTCCAGCTCCTACGAGCAGTACTTC. The encoded protein is CASTMDSSSYEQYF. This chain connects TRBV2 to TRBJ2-5; D might be TRBD2 (5 bases). The DNA end favors TRBJ2-7, so the J call may be wrong. This CDR3 is built from 14 residues. CDR1 and CDR2 (germline): SNHLY, FYNNEI.

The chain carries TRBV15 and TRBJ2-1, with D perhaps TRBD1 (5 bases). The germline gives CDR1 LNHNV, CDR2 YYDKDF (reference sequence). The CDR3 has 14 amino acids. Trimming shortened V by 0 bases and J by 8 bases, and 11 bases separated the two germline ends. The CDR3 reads CATSRDLAGYEQFF. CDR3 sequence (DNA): TGTGCCACCAGCAGAGATTTGGCAGGGTATGAGCAGTTCTTC.

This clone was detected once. CDR3 nucleotide sequence: TGTGCCAGTAGCCGGGACAGGGGGTACACTGAAGCTTTCTTT. Translation: CASSRDRGYTEAFF. The chain combines TRBV19 with TRBJ1-1, with 11 positions matching TRBD1. CDR1 is LNHDA, CDR2 SQIVND, per germline (reference sequence). The CDR3 has 14 residues. The junction had 3 bases not matched to a gene; V was cut back by 6 bases and J by 3 bases.

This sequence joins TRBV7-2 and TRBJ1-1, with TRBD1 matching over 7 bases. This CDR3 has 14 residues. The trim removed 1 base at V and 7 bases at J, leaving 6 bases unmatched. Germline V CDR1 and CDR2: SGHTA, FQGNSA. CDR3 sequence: CASSLETGPLEAFF. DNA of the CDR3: TGTGCCAGCAGCTTAGAGACAGGGCCTCTTGAAGCTTTCTTT.

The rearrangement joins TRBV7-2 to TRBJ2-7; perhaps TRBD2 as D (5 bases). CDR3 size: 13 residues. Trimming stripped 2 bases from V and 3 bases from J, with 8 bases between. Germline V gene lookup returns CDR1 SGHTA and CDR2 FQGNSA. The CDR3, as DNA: TGTGCCAGCAGCTTAACACTAGTCTACGAGCAGTACTTC. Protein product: CASSLTLVYEQYF. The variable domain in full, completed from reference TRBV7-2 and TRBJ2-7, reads GAGVSQSPSNKVTEKGKDVELRCDPISGHTALYWYRQSLGQGLEFLIYFQGNSAPDKSGLPSDRFSAERTGGSVSTLTIQRTQQEDSAVYLCASSLTLVYEQYFGPGTRLTVT.

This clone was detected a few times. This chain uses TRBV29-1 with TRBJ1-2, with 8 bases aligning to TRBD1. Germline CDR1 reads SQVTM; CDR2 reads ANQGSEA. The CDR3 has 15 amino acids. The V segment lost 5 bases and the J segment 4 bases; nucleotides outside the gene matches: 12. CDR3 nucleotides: TGCAGCGTTACGTCCCCGGCAGGGGGCGTCTATGGCTACACCTTC. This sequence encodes CSVTSPAGGVYGYTF.

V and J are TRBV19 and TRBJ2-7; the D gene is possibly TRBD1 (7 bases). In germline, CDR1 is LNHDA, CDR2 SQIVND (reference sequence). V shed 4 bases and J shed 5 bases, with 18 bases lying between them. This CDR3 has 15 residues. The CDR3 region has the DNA TGTGCCAGTAGTACATACAGGGGCGCGGGGAACGAGCAGTACTTC. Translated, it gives CASSTYRGAGNEQYF.

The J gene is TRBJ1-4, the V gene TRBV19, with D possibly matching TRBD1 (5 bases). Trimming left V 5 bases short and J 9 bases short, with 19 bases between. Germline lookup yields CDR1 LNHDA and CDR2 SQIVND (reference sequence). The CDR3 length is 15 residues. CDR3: CASSPRQFPNQKLFF. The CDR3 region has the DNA TGTGCCAGTAGTCCAAGACAGTTCCCCAATCAAAAACTGTTTTTT.

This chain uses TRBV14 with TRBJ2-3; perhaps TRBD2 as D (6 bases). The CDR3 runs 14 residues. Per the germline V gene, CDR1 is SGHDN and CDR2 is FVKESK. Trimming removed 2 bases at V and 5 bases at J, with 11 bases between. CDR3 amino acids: CASSQREWRDTQYF. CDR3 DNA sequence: TGTGCCAGCAGCCAACGGGAGTGGAGAGATACGCAGTATTTT. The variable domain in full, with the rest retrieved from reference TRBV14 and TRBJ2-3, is EAGVTQFPSHSVIEKGQTVTLRCDPISGHDNLYWYRRVMGKEIKFLLHFVKESKQDESGMPNNRFLAERTGGTYSTLKVQPAELEDSGVYFCASSQREWRDTQYFGPGTRLTVL.

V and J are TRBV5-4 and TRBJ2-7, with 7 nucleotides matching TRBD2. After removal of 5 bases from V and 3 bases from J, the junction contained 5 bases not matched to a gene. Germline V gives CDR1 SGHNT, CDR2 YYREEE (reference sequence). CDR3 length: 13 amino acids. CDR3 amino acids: CASRSPGGYEQYF. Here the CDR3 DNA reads TGTGCCAGCAGGTCTCCGGGAGGCTACGAGCAGTACTTC.

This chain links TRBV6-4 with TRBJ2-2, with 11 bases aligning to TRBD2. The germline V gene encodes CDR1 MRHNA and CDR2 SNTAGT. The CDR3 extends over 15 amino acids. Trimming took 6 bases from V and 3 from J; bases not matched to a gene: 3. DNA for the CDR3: TGTGCCAGCAGAGCACTAGCGGGAGACACCGGGGAGCTGTTTTTT. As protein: CASRALAGDTGELFF.

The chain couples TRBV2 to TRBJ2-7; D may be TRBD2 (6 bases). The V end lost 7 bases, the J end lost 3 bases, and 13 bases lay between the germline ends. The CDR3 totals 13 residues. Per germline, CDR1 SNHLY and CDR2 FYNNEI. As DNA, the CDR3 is TGTGCCAGCACGGCGGGGAGCCTCTACGAGCAGTACTTC. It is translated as CASTAGSLYEQYF.

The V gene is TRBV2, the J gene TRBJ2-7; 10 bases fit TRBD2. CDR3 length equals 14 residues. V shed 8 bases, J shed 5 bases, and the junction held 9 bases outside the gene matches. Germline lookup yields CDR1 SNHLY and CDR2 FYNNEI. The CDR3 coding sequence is TGTGCCAGCCGCTCCGGGACTAGCGACAACGAGCAGTACTTC. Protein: CASRSGTSDNEQYF. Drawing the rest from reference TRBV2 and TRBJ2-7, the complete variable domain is EPEVTQTPSHQVTQMGQEVILRCVPISNHLYFYWYRQILGQKVEFLVSFYNNEISEKSEIFDDQFSVERPDGSNFTLKIRSTKLEDSAMYFCASRSGTSDNEQYFGPGTRLTVT.

DNA of the CDR3: TGTGCCAGCAGTTTATCCCTGAGGGGGAATCAGCCCCAGCATTTT. This codes for CASSLSLRGNQPQHF. The chain joins TRBV27 to TRBJ1-5, with D perhaps TRBD1 (6 bases). Looked up from germline, CDR1 is MNHEY and CDR2 is SMNVEV (reference sequence). V was trimmed by 0 bases and J by 4 bases, leaving 10 bases between them. The CDR3 length is 15 residues.

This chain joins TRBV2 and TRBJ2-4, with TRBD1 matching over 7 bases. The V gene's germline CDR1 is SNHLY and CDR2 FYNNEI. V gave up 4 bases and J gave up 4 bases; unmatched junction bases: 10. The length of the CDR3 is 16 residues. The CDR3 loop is CASSGGTVLIKNIQYF. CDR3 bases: TGTGCCAGCAGTGGGGGGACAGTCCTAATTAAAAACATTCAGTACTTC. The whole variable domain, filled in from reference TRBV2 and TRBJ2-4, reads EPEVTQTPSHQVTQMGQEVILRCVPISNHLYFYWYRQILGQKVEFLVSFYNNEISEKSEIFDDQFSVERPDGSNFTLKIRSTKLEDSAMYFCASSGGTVLIKNIQYFGAGTRLSVL.

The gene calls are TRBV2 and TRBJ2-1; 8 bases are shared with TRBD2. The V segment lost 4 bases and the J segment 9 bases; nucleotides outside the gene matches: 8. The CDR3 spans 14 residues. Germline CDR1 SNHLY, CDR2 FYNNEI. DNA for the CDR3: TGTGCCAGCAGTGTTCCAGCGGGAGTTCGTGAGCAGTTCTTC. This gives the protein CASSVPAGVREQFF.

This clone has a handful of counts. The CDR3 nucleotides are TGCGCCAGCAACATTTTGGGTGGGCGGGCACTTTACAATGAGCAGTTCTTC. Translating gives CASNILGGRALYNEQFF. The V call is TRBV5-1, the J call TRBJ2-1; the D gene is possibly TRBD2 (5 bases). The ends were cut back, 6 bases at V and 4 bases at J, with 23 bases in the middle. CDR3 size: 17 residues. Germline V CDR1 and CDR2: SGHRS, YFSETQ. Using reference TRBV5-1 and TRBJ2-1 for the parts outside the CDR3, the full variable domain is KAGVTQTPRYLIKTRGQQVTLSCSPISGHRSVSWYQQTPGQGLQFLFEYFSETQRNKGNFPGRFSGRQFSNSRSEMNVSTLELGDSALYLCASNILGGRALYNEQFFGPGTRLTVL.

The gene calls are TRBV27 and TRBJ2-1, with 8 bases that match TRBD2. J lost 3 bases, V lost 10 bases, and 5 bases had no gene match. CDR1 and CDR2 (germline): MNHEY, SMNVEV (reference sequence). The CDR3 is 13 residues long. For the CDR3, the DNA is TGTGCCACCAAGCGGGAGAGCTACAATGAGCAGTTCTTC. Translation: CATKRESYNEQFF.